This T cell receptor (beta chain) was obtained from a study of glioma-infiltrating T cells. Using RNA template, CDR3s of TCR alpha and beta were amplified with iRepertoire arm-PCR. Input was roughly 100-450 ng of tissue mRNA or PBMC total RNA. MiXCR was run by TCRdb on the multiplex PCR reads, yielding one entry per CDR3 protein. The data contain approximately 120,000 distinct CDR3 sequences, 20% to 30% of them singletons. As regards this clonotype: What it recognizes is unknown.

V shed 5 bases and J 5 bases; nucleotides not matched to a gene: 8. The CDR3 covers 16 residues. The germline gives CDR1 MNHEY, CDR2 SMNVEV (reference sequence). Study results and limitations: Gliomas, especially low-grade, showed above-expected tissue-blood divergence; non-neoplastic patients showed below.

Sequencing input: glioma tissue, nonneoplastic brain tissue, or PBMCs (not recorded which). The chain uses TRBV27 and TRBJ2-2; the match to TRBD1 covers 10 bases. This TCR was sampled from a human donor with low-grade glioma or glioblastoma, undergoing nonglioma brain surgery, or in good health (not recorded which). This chain's CDR3 is CASSPPGQGSTGELFF. The CDR3 DNA reads TGTGCCAGCAGTCCGCCGGGACAGGGGTCGACCGGGGAGCTGTTTTTT.